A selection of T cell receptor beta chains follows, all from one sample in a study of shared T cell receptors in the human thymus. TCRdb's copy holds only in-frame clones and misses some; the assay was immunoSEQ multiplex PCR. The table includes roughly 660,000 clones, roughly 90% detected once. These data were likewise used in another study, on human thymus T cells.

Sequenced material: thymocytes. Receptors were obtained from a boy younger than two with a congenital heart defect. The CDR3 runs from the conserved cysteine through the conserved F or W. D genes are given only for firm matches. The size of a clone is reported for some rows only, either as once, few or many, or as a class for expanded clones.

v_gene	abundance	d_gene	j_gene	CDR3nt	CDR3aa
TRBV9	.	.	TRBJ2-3	TGTGCCAGCGCGCTAGCCGCTAGCACAGATACGCAGTATTTT	CASALAASTDTQYF
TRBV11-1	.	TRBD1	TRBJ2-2	TGTGCCAGCAGCCCGATGGACAGGGGGCGTTGGTACACCGGGGAGCTGTTTTTT	CASSPMDRGRWYTGELFF
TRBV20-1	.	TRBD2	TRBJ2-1	TGCAGCCCATCGCGGGGACTATCGCAGTTCTTC	CSPSRGLSQFF
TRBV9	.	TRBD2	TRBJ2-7	TGTGCCAGCAGCGTAGGGACTAGCGGTAACTACGAGCAGTACTTC	CASSVGTSGNYEQYF
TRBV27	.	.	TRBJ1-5	TGTGCCAGCAGTTTAAGCAGGGCCCCAAGGTATCCCCAGCATTTT	CASSLSRAPRYPQHF
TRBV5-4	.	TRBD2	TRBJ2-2	TGTGCCAGCAGCTTAGGTAGCGGGAGAACCGGGGAGCTGTTTTTT	CASSLGSGRTGELFF
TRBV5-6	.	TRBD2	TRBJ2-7	TGTGCCAGCAGCTTAGGACTAGCGGACCCCTACGAGCAGTACTTC	CASSLGLADPYEQYF
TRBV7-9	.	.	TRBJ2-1	TGTGCCAGCAGCTCCATATCCCCCGGGGTAGAAGTTTCGTACAATGAGCAGTTCTTC	CASSSISPGVEVSYNEQFF
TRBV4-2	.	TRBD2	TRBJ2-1	TGTGCCAGCAGCCAAGCCTGGACTAGCCCAAATGGAAATGGAAATGAGCAGTTCTTC	CASSQAWTSPNGNGNEQFF
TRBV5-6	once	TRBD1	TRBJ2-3	TGTGCCAGCAGCTTCCTCCAGGGGGCGCACACAGATACGCAGTATTTT	CASSFLQGAHTDTQYF
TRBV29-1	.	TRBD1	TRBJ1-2	TGCAGCGCCAATAAACAGGGGAACTATGGCTACACCTTC	CSANKQGNYGYTF
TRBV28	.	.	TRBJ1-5	TGTGCCAGCAACCTTTATTGGGCTGGGGGTGGGCGGGGGGATCAGCCCCAGCATTTT	CASNLYWAGGGRGDQPQHF
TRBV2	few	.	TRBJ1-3	TGTGCCAGCAGTGCCAACCGTCTCAGCTCTGGAAACACCATATATTTT	CASSANRLSSGNTIYF
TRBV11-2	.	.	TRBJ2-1	TGTGCCAGCAGCTTAGACCAGGGGAGTGAGGGTAATGAGCAGTTCTTC	CASSLDQGSEGNEQFF
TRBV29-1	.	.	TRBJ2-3	TGCAGCGTGGGCCAATCTGTTCCGGGGGCAGATACGCAGTATTTT	CSVGQSVPGADTQYF
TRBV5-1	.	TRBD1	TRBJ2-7	TGCGCCAGCAGCCCGGACAGGAGCCCCTACGAGCAGTACTTC	CASSPDRSPYEQYF
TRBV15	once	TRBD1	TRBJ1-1	TGTGCCACCAGCCGGACAGGGACTTTGAACACTGAAGCTTTCTTT	CATSRTGTLNTEAFF
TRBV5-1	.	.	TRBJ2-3	TGCGCCAGCAGCCGGGAAGATACGCAGTATTTT	CASSREDTQYF
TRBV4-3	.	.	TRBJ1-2	TGCGCCAGCAGCCAACTCCGGCGGGAGGGGACCTATGGCTACACCTTC	CASSQLRREGTYGYTF
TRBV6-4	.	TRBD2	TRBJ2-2	TGTGCCAGCAGTGACTCGACTAGCGGGGAGAACACCGGGGAGCTGTTTTTT	CASSDSTSGENTGELFF